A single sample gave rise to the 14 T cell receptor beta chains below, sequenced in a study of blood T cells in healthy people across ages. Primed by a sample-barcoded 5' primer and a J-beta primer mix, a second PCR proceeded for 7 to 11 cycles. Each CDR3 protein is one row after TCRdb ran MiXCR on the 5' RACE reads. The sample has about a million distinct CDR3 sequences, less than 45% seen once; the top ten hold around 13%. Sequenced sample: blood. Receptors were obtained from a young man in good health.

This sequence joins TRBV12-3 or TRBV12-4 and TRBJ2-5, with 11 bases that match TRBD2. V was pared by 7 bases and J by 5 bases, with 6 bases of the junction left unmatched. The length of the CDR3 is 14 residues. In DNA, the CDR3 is TGTGCCAGCACCGTAGCGGGGGGGTTTGAGACCCAGTACTTC. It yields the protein CASTVAGGFETQYF.

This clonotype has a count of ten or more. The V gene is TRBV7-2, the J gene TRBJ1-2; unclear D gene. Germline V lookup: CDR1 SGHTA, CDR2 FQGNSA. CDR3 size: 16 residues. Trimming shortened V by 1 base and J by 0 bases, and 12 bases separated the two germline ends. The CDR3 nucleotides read TGTGCCAGCAGCTTAGGGTCCAGTAAAGCTAACTATGGCTACACCTTC. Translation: CASSLGSSKANYGYTF.

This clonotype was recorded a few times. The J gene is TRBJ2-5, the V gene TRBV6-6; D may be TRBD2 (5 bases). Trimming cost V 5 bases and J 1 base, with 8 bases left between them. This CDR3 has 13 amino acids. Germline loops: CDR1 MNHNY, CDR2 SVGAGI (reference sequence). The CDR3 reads CASSKGLQETQYF. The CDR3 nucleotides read TGTGCCAGCAGTAAAGGACTCCAAGAGACCCAGTACTTC.

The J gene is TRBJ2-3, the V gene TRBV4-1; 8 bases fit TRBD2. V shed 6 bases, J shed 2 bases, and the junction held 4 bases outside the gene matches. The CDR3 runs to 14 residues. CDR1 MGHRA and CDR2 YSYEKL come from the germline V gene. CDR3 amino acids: CASRRAGATDTQYF. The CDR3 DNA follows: TGCGCCAGCAGACGAGCGGGGGCCACAGATACGCAGTATTTT.

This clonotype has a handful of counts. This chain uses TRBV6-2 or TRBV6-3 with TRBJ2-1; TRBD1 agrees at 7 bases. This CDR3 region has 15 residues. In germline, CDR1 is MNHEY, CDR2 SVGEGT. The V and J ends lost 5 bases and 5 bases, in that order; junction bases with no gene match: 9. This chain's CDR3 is CASSRGQSSHNEQFF. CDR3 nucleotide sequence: TGTGCCAGCAGTAGGGGACAGTCCTCTCACAATGAGCAGTTCTTC.

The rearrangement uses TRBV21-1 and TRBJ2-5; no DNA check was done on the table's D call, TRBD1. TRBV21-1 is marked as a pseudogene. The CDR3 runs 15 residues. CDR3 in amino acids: CASSKGQGGAETQYF. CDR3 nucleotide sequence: TGTGCCAGCAGCAAGGGACAGGGGGGAGCAGAGACCCAGTACTTC.

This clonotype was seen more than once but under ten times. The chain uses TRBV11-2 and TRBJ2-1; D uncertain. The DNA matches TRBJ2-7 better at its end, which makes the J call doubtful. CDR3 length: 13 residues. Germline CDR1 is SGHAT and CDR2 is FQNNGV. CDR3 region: CASKDSSYNEQYF. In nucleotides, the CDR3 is TGTGCCAGCAAAGATAGCTCCTACAATGAGCAGTACTTC.

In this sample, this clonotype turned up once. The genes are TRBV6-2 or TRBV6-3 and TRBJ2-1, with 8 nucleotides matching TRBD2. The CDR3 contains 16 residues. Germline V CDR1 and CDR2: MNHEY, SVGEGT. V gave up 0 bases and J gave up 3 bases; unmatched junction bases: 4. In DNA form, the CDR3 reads TGTGCCAGCAGTTACTCTGGCGGGGGGCTCTACAATGAGCAGTTCTTC. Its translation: CASSYSGGGLYNEQFF.

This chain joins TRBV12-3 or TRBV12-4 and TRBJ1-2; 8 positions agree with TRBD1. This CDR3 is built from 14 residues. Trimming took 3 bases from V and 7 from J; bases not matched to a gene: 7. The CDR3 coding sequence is TGTGCCAGCAGTTTCGTGACAGGGGCTCCTGGCTACACCTTC. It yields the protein CASSFVTGAPGYTF.

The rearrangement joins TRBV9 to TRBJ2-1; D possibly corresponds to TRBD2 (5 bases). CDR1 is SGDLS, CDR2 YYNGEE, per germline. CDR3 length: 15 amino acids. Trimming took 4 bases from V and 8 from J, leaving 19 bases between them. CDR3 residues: CASSTTDWDLDEQFF. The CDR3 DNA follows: TGTGCCAGCAGCACCACGGACTGGGATTTGGATGAGCAGTTCTTC.

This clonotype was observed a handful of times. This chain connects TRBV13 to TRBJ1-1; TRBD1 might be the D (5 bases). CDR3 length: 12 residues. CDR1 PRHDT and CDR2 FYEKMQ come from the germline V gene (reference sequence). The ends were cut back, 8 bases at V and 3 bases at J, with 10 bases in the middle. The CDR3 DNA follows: TGTGCCAGCGCCTTGGGGGACACTGAAGCTTTCTTT. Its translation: CASALGDTEAFF.

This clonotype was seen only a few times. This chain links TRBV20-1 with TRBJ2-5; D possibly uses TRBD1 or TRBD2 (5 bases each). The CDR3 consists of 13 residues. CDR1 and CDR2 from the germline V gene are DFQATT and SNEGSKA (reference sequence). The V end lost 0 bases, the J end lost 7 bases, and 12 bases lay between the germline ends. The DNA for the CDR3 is TGCAGTGCTAGAGATGGGACCGAAGGGACCCAGTACTTC. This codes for CSARDGTEGTQYF.

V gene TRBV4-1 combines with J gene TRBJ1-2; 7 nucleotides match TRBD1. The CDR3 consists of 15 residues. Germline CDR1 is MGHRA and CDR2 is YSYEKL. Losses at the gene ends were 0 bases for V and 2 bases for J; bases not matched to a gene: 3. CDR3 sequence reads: CASSQDPRGNYGYTF. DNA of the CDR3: TGCGCCAGCAGCCAAGACCCCAGGGGGAACTATGGCTACACCTTC.

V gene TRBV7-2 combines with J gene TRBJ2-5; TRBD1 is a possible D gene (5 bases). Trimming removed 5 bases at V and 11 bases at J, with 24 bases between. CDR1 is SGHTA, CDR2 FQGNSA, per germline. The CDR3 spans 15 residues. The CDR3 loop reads CASSSSRTVDNEQYF. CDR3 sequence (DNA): TGTGCCAGCAGCAGCAGCAGGACGGTGGACAATGAGCAGTACTTC.